This record covers a single T cell receptor beta chain. This clone's antigen is unknown. The input lacks base qualities; no much larger clone sits a single base away. Each collaborating institution followed its own protocols to collect whole blood in K2EDTA tubes. For TCRbeta analysis, collaborators shipped samples in one of three forms: frozen whole blood, isolated PBMCs, or DNA extracted from either of those sample types. The entry originates in a study of blood T cell repertoires in COVID-19 (TCRdb year 2020). At the level of the whole study: Samples covering the acute and convalescent phases of COVID-19 were provided by collaborators in the United States, Italy and Spain. Samples came from the ongoing ImmuneRACE study (first 160 participants) plus 1,254 subjects from 6 global collaborators. The prospective study material was composed of cDNA or gDNA derived from T cells, B-cell-depleted T cells, or PBMCs. The repertoires were made available in a free public database intended to serve as a resource for research on the immune response to SARS-CoV-2. Where available, HLA class I and class II types were taken from metadata supplied by the sample provider and were not determined by assay-based typing. A de-identified subject ID, COVID-19 status, age in years and sex were almost always included in the sample metadata. Deeply sampled blood TCRbeta repertoires from subjects exposed to, actively infected with, or recovered from COVID-19 were included in the dataset.

TCRbeta CDR3 regions were amplified from genomic DNA by means of the immunoSEQ Assay, a bias-controlled multiplex PCR. On the study's bioinformatics: Nucleated cell counts per sample were estimated from amplification of reference gene primers within the assay. To quantify the absolute abundance of each unique TCRbeta CDR3 rearrangement, sequence reads were collapsed and filtered. Productive Simpson clonality was computed per sample as the square root of Simpson's diversity index over productive rearrangements. As stored in TCRdb, this immuneACCESS dataset retains in-frame rearrangements with V and J assigned. A fraction of the clones does not appear; measured against another copy, unresolved V genes explain less than half of the discrepancy, and the remainder lacks a known reason. The V and J calls and clone size come from that table; D and trimming were worked out from the DNA. The sample table records about 200,000 clones; 70% to 90% of these occur just once. The ten largest make up less than 5.5% of the sample.

On the study overall, not on this receptor specifically: How much clinical and demographic metadata was included differed by source and by participant, and the metadata was provided uncurated.

Including the terminal cysteine and phenylalanine, the CDR3 comprises 13 residues. The DNA shown is the 39-base CDR3, in frame from base 1. The germline V gene gives CDR1 as MNHEY and CDR2 as SVGAGI. Germline trimming: 10 bases from V, 7 bases from J; junction bases outside gene matches: 9. The TCR was taken from a woman older than 75 with acute or convalescent COVID-19. Sequencing was done on a sample of peripheral blood. This chain joins TRBV6-5 to TRBJ1-2, and TRBD1 matches 10 of the central bases. The CDR3 reads as follows: CAIRGQGRAGYTF. The DNA sequence is given as TGTGCCATCAGGGGACAGGGGAGGGCTGGCTACACCTTC.